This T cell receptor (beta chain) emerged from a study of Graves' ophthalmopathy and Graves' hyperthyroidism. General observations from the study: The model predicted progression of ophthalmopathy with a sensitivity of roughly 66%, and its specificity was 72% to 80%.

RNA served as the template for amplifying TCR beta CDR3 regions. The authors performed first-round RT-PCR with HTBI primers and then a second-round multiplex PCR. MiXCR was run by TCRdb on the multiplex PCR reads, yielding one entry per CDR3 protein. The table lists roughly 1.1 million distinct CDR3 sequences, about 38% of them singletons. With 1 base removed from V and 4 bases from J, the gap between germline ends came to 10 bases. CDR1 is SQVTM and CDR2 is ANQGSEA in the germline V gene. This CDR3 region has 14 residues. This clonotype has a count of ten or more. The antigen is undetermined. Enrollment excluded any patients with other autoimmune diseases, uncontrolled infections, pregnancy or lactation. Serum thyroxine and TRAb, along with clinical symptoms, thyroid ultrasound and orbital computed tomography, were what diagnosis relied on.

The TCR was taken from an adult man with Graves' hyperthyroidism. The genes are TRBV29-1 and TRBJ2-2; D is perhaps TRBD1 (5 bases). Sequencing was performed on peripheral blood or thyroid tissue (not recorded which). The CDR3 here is CSVEGGRATGELFF. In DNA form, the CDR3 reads TGCAGCGTTGAAGGGGGCAGGGCCACCGGGGAGCTGTTTTTT.